This TCR beta chain was identified during a study of blood T cell repertoires in COVID-19. About the study: Whether acute or convalescent, the COVID-19 samples came from the United States, Italy and Spain. T cells, B-cell-depleted T cells, or PBMCs provided the cDNA or gDNA that served as material.

Germline-derived CDR1 and CDR2 are SGHAT and FQNNGV. The J segment lost 8 bases and the V segment lost 3 bases, leaving 10 bases of the junction unmatched. The CDR3 is 16 residues long. As processed by the authors: Estimated nucleated cell counts came from reference gene primer amplification. Libraries were prepared by immunoSEQ multiplex PCR; TCRdb keeps only in-frame clonotypes and omits some of them. That table furnishes V, J and clone size, whereas the DNA furnished D and trimming. In the table there are over 65,000 clones, 80% of which are singletons. The receptor was isolated from a woman aged 40 to 50 with active or convalescent COVID-19. J is TRBJ2-1 and V is TRBV11-2; TRBD2 aligns across 10 bases. The source material was peripheral blood. Here the CDR3 reads CASSFWTSGLGDEQFF. The DNA of the CDR3 is TGTGCCAGCAGCTTTTGGACTAGCGGACTCGGGGATGAGCAGTTCTTC.